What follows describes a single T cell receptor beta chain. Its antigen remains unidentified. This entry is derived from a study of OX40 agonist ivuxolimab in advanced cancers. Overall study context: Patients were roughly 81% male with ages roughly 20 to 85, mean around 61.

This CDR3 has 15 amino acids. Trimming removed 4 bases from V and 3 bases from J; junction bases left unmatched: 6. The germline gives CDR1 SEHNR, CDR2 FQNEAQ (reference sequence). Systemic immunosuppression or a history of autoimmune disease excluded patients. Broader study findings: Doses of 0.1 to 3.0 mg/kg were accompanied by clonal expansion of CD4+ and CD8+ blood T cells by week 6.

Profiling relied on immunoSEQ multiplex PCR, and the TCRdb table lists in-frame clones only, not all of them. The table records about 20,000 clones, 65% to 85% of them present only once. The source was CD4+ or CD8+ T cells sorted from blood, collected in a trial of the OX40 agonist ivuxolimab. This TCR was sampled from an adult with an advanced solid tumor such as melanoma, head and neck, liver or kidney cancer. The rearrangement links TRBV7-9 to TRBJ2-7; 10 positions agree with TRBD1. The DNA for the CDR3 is TGTGCCAGCAGCTCTCCCAGGGACAGGGGCTACGAGCAGTACTTC. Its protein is CASSSPRDRGYEQYF.